The rows below give T cell receptor beta chains drawn from one sample of a study of PD-L1 blockade in urothelial cancer. Clones were sequenced by immunoSEQ multiplex PCR, and TCRdb holds only the in-frame ones, with some missing. This table holds 41,000 or so clones, 70% to 85% found once. The sequenced sample was PBMCs, obtained around atezolizumab (anti-PD-L1) treatment. The receptor source for this set is a man in his 60s with urothelial cancer. The CDR3 runs from the conserved cysteine through the conserved F or W. A D gene is named only where the DNA matches it firmly. Clone size is not always given. Where it is, it says once, few, many or a class for expanded clones.

TRBJ1-6	TRBD1	NA	TRBV5-1	CASSIGQGHSPLHF	TGCGCCAGCAGTATCGGACAGGGACATTCACCCCTCCACTTT
TRBJ1-1	NA	NA	TRBV7-6	CASSSIGTSNTEAFF	TGTGCCAGCAGCTCTATTGGGACATCGAACACTGAAGCTTTCTTT
TRBJ1-2	NA	NA	TRBV5-4	CASSLRQDGGYTF	TGTGCCAGCAGCTTGAGACAGGACGGTGGCTACACCTTC
TRBJ2-7	TRBD1	NA	TRBV28	CASPGDRGLYEQYF	TGTGCCAGCCCAGGGGACAGGGGGCTCTACGAGCAGTACTTC
TRBJ1-2	NA	NA	TRBV7-6	CASSSLDSVPGYTF	TGTGCCAGCAGCTCCCTGGACAGTGTTCCAGGCTACACCTTC
TRBJ2-3	TRBD2	NA	TRBV7-2	CASSPRTSGGTDTQYF	TGTGCCAGCAGCCCCCGGACTAGCGGGGGCACAGATACGCAGTATTTT
TRBJ2-2	NA	NA	TRBV29-1	CSATARTGELFF	TGCAGCGCGACAGCTCGCACCGGGGAGCTGTTTTTT
TRBJ2-1	TRBD2	NA	TRBV19	CASTRGSSYNEQFF	TGTGCCAGTACGCGGGGGAGCTCCTACAATGAGCAGTTCTTC
TRBJ2-3	NA	NA	TRBV10-3	CAISESRDTDTQYF	TGTGCCATCAGTGAGTCGAGGGACACAGATACGCAGTATTTT
TRBJ2-1	NA	NA	TRBV5-4	CASSLGREPYNEQFF	TGTGCCAGCAGCTTGGGCAGGGAACCCTACAATGAGCAGTTCTTC
TRBJ2-1	NA	few	TRBV7-9	CASSPRIGTHNKFF	TGTGCCAGCAGCCCACGCATTGGGACACACAATAAGTTCTTC
TRBJ2-7	TRBD2	NA	TRBV5-1	CASSLDGGGNYEQYF	TGCGCCAGCAGCTTGGATGGCGGGGGTAACTACGAGCAGTACTTC
TRBJ1-6	NA	few	TRBV18	CASSPSGPREPLHF	TGTGCCAGCTCACCAAGCGGGCCTCGCGAGCCCCTCCACTTT
TRBJ2-7	TRBD2	NA	TRBV7-2	CASSSRGLAGESSYEQYF	TGTGCCAGCAGTTCCAGGGGGCTAGCGGGGGAGAGCTCCTACGAGCAGTACTTC
TRBJ2-3	NA	medium-sized	TRBV30	CAWTGDGTDTQYF	TGTGCCTGGACAGGGGACGGCACAGATACGCAGTATTTT
TRBJ2-7	NA	NA	TRBV2	CASSEDRNYEQYF	TGTGCCAGCAGTGAAGACAGGAACTACGAGCAGTACTTC
TRBJ2-5	NA	NA	TRBV2	CASSPWAGFSQETQYF	TGTGCCAGCAGCCCTTGGGCAGGTTTCTCCCAAGAGACCCAGTACTTC
TRBJ1-1	NA	NA	TRBV29-1	CSVGSDSSEAFF	TGCAGCGTTGGGAGTGATTCCAGCGAAGCTTTCTTT
TRBJ2-5	TRBD2	NA	TRBV11-2	CASSLGTSGQETQYF	TGTGCCAGCAGCTTAGGGACTAGCGGTCAAGAGACCCAGTACTTC
TRBJ2-3	TRBD2	few	TRBV19	CASSTGGADTQYF	TGTGCCAGTAGTACCGGGGGGGCAGATACGCAGTATTTT
TRBJ1-1	NA	once	TRBV6-6	CASRAGGEGKNTEAFF	TGTGCCAGCAGAGCAGGCGGAGAGGGAAAGAACACTGAAGCTTTCTTT
TRBJ1-1	NA	NA	TRBV7-9	CASSLVVSTEAFF	TGTGCCAGCAGCTTAGTCGTGAGCACTGAAGCTTTCTTT
TRBJ1-5	TRBD1	NA	TRBV30	CAWSGTGSPNQPQHF	TGTGCCTGGAGTGGGACAGGGTCTCCCAATCAGCCCCAGCATTTT
TRBJ2-3	NA	NA	TRBV7-9	CASGLGAGDTQYF	TGTGCCAGCGGTCTTGGGGCCGGAGATACGCAGTATTTT
TRBJ2-3	TRBD2	NA	TRBV2	CASSGPEAGGWYTQYF	TGTGCCAGCAGTGGTCCCGAGGCGGGGGGCTGGTATACGCAGTATTTT
TRBJ2-7	TRBD1	NA	TRBV2	CASSPDRSRYEQYF	TGTGCCAGCAGCCCGGACAGGTCTCGATACGAGCAGTACTTC
TRBJ1-1	NA	NA	TRBV5-1	CASSVGLTEDTEAFF	TGCGCCAGCAGCGTCGGGCTTACGGAGGACACTGAAGCTTTCTTT
TRBJ2-7	NA	NA	TRBV5-4	CASSLDREAYEQYF	TGTGCCAGCAGCTTAGACAGGGAGGCCTACGAGCAGTACTTC
TRBJ1-1	TRBD1	NA	TRBV2	CASNVRGAEAFF	TGTGCCAGCAACGTCAGGGGGGCTGAAGCTTTCTTT
TRBJ2-1	TRBD2	few	TRBV4-1	CASRAVSGGANEQFF	TGCGCCAGCAGAGCAGTCAGCGGGGGGGCTAATGAGCAGTTCTTC
TRBJ1-1	TRBD1	once	TRBV6-5	CASSYGTGRWNTEAFF	TGTGCCAGCAGTTATGGGACAGGGAGGTGGAACACTGAAGCTTTCTTT
TRBJ2-1	NA	NA	TRBV5-1	CASSTDILYNEQFF	TGCGCCAGCAGCACGGACATCCTCTACAATGAGCAGTTCTTC
TRBJ1-4	NA	NA	TRBV7-8	CASSPTRHAEKLFF	TGTGCCAGCAGCCCGACCAGACATGCTGAAAAACTGTTTTTT
TRBJ2-7	NA	NA	TRBV4-2	CASSQEGRGYYEQYF	TGTGCCAGCAGCCAAGAGGGCAGGGGCTACTACGAGCAGTACTTC
TRBJ2-5	TRBD2	NA	TRBV28	CASSLGLAGHQETQYF	TGTGCCAGCAGTTTAGGGCTAGCGGGGCACCAAGAGACCCAGTACTTC
TRBJ2-3	NA	few	TRBV4-1	CASSHPTGSSTDTQYF	TGCGCCAGCAGCCACCCCACAGGGTCTAGCACAGATACGCAGTATTTT
TRBJ2-1	NA	once	TRBV7-2	CASSSGQINEQFF	TGTGCCAGCAGCTCCGGACAAATCAATGAGCAGTTCTTC
TRBJ1-4	NA	NA	TRBV28	CASSLISSFATNEKLFF	TGTGCCAGCAGTTTAATAAGCTCTTTTGCAACTAATGAAAAACTGTTTTTT
TRBJ2-1	NA	once	TRBV5-1	CASSLTPGDLEWQFF	TGCGCCAGCAGCTTGACTCCAGGGGACCTCGAGTGGCAGTTCTTC
TRBJ1-2	TRBD1	NA	TRBV29-1	CSVEDPTTGAYGYTF	TGCAGCGTTGAAGATCCGACGACAGGGGCCTATGGCTACACCTTC
TRBJ1-6	TRBD1	few	TRBV30	CAWVDRENSPLHF	TGTGCCTGGGTCGACAGGGAAAATTCACCCCTCCACTTT
TRBJ1-4	NA	NA	TRBV30	CAWSVSYRGLNEKLFF	TGTGCCTGGAGTGTTTCGTATCGAGGCCTGAATGAAAAACTGTTTTTT
TRBJ2-7	TRBD2	NA	TRBV4-2	CASSQGGSGAEQYF	TGTGCCAGCAGCCAAGGAGGGAGCGGGGCCGAGCAGTACTTC
TRBJ1-5	NA	NA	TRBV28	CAAGFNQPQHF	TGTGCGGCAGGCTTCAATCAGCCCCAGCATTTT
TRBJ1-2	TRBD1	NA	TRBV5-6	CASSWTGAANYGYTF	TGTGCCAGCAGCTGGACAGGGGCGGCTAACTATGGCTACACCTTC
TRBJ2-7	TRBD1	few	TRBV6-1	CASSDETGPYEQYF	TGTGCCAGCAGTGACGAGACAGGGCCTTACGAGCAGTACTTC
TRBJ2-1	NA	NA	TRBV30	CAGTRLNEQFF	TGTGCCGGGACAAGACTAAATGAGCAGTTCTTC
TRBJ2-1	TRBD2	NA	TRBV6-5	CASTSGGSYNEQFF	TGTGCCAGCACTTCGGGGGGGTCCTACAATGAGCAGTTCTTC
TRBJ1-2	TRBD1	NA	TRBV6-1	CASSGDREGDYGYTF	TGTGCCAGCAGTGGGGACAGGGAAGGCGACTATGGCTACACCTTC
TRBJ2-1	NA	NA	TRBV9	CASSRTEIYNEQFF	TGTGCCAGCTCCCGGACAGAGATTTACAATGAGCAGTTCTTC
TRBJ1-5	TRBD1	NA	TRBV28	CASSSGGSNQPQHF	TGTGCCAGCAGTTCAGGGGGGAGCAATCAGCCCCAGCATTTT